The 26 T cell receptor beta chains listed next were all sequenced from one sample in a study of T cell responses to AZD1222 COVID-19 vaccine. The method was immunoSEQ multiplex PCR; TCRdb's version includes in-frame clones alone and lacks a portion of them. The top ten hold about 5.4% of the sample, which has tens of thousands of clones, around nine tenths seen once. The sample consisted of peripheral blood, taken 28 days after the second AZD1222 dose. The source of these receptors is an adult who received the AZD1222 COVID-19 vaccine.

DNA for the CDR3: TGTGCCAGCAGTTACGGGTGGGGGGACACTGAAGCTTTCTTT. Its protein product is CASSYGWGDTEAFF. The rearrangement joins TRBV6-5 to TRBJ1-1; the D gene is possibly TRBD1 (5 bases). V was trimmed by 2 bases and J by 3 bases, leaving 10 bases between them. The germline gives CDR1 MNHEY, CDR2 SVGAGI. CDR3 length: 14 residues.

This clone appeared a few times. The genes are TRBV21-1 and TRBJ1-2. TRBV21-1 is listed as a pseudogene. The CDR3 is 14 residues long. This CDR3 is CASTHGGSYYGYTF. CDR3 sequence (DNA): TGTGCCAGCACCCACGGAGGATCCTACTATGGCTACACCTTC.

This chain connects TRBV29-1 to TRBJ1-5; D remains unclear. Looked up from germline, CDR1 is SQVTM and CDR2 is ANQGSEA. V was trimmed by 4 bases and J by 3 bases, leaving 7 bases between them. The CDR3 has 12 amino acids. The CDR3 protein is CSVGGTNQPQHF. The DNA for the CDR3 is TGCAGCGTTGGGGGTACCAATCAGCCCCAGCATTTT.

The V gene is TRBV3-1 (or the pseudogene TRBV3-2), the J gene TRBJ1-2; 11 positions agree with TRBD1. This CDR3 is built from 18 residues. Germline-derived CDR1 and CDR2 are LGHDT and YNNKEL (reference sequence). V was clipped by 2 bases and J by 3 bases; unmatched bases: 11. CDR3 protein: CASSQQRTGGIWDYGYTF. In DNA, the CDR3 is TGTGCCAGCAGCCAACAGCGGACAGGGGGCATTTGGGACTATGGCTACACCTTC.

This chain links TRBV28 with TRBJ2-3; 7 bases agree with TRBD2. The CDR3 totals 16 residues. Germline CDR1 is MDHEN and CDR2 is SYDVKM. Germline trimming cut 1 base from V and 2 bases from J; bases unmatched to any gene: 6. CDR3 DNA sequence: TGTGCCAGCAGTTTATCCCCAGCGGGGAACACAGATACGCAGTATTTT. Translating gives CASSLSPAGNTDTQYF.

The chain recombines TRBV2 with TRBJ2-6, with D unclear. The CDR3 extends over 15 amino acids. V lost 3 bases and J 6 bases, leaving 12 bases between the germline ends. The germline V gene encodes CDR1 SNHLY and CDR2 FYNNEI. The CDR3 DNA sequence: TGTGCCAGCAGTGAGGGTCTCGTTAAGGCCAACGTCCTGACTTTC. It is translated as CASSEGLVKANVLTF.

This rearrangement joins TRBV10-1 to TRBJ1-1, with 7 bases lining up with TRBD1. The CDR3 is 13 amino acids. V was clipped by 6 bases and J by 1 base; unmatched bases: 2. Germline CDR1 reads WNHNN; CDR2 reads SYGVQD (reference sequence). The CDR3 DNA reads as TGCGCCAGCAGAGGACAGGCGAACACTGAAGCTTTCTTT. Its protein is CASRGQANTEAFF.

The chain combines TRBV29-1 with TRBJ2-1; D is uncertain. This CDR3 has 11 amino acids. The V end was cut by 1 base, the J end by 9 bases, with 7 bases between. From germline, CDR1 is SQVTM and CDR2 ANQGSEA. The CDR3 bases are TGCAGCGTTGAAGGGCACCGTGAGCAGTTCTTC. Residues: CSVEGHREQFF.

This clone was seen more than once but under ten times. The gene calls are TRBV3-1 (or the pseudogene TRBV3-2) and TRBJ1-1, with D unclear. Germline V CDR1 and CDR2: LGHDT, YNNKEL (reference sequence). V was shortened by 2 bases and J by 3 bases, with 10 bases between the two germline ends. The CDR3 covers 14 residues. The DNA for the CDR3 is TGTGCCAGCAGCCAACTAGGGCGGTACACTGAAGCTTTCTTT. Translated: CASSQLGRYTEAFF.

The chain is built from TRBV6-2 or TRBV6-3 and TRBJ2-1, with 8 bases identical to TRBD2. Germline V gives CDR1 MNHEY, CDR2 SVGEGT. With 4 bases clipped from V and 8 bases from J, the junction kept 10 bases outside the gene matches. This CDR3 region has 15 residues. The CDR3 DNA reads TGTGCCAGCAGTTGGGGCGGGGGGCCTAAAGATGAGCAGTTCTTC. This encodes CASSWGGGPKDEQFF.

The chain is built from TRBV11-1 and TRBJ2-3, with D hard to call. Germline V gene data show CDR1 as SGHAT and CDR2 as FQDESV (reference sequence). V lost 4 bases, J lost 0 bases, and 8 bases lay in between. The CDR3 contains 14 residues. The CDR3 spells CASSSSFSTDTQYF. CDR3 coding DNA: TGTGCCAGCAGCTCCAGTTTTAGCACAGATACGCAGTATTTT.

This chain links TRBV11-2 with TRBJ2-5, with D uncertain. This CDR3 has 16 amino acids. The V gene's germline CDR1 is SGHAT and CDR2 FQNNGV. Between the trimmed V and J ends, which lost 5 bases and 6 bases, there was a span of 22 bases. The CDR3 region is CASSLLGPPGKQTQYF. DNA for the CDR3: TGTGCCAGCAGCCTCCTCGGACCCCCCGGCAAGCAGACCCAGTACTTC.

The rearrangement links TRBV7-8 to TRBJ1-5; D is undetermined. The CDR3 extends over 14 amino acids. Between the trimmed V and J ends, which lost 3 bases and 6 bases, there was a span of 12 bases. In germline, CDR1 is SGHVS, CDR2 FQNEAQ. The CDR3 nucleotides read TGTGCCAGCAGCTTTATCGGGCACGGTCAGCCCCAGCATTTT. Amino acids: CASSFIGHGQPQHF.

This CDR3 is CAISESKGDGYTF. CDR3 DNA sequence: TGTGCCATCAGTGAGTCGAAAGGGGACGGCTACACCTTC. The chain recombines TRBV10-3 with TRBJ1-2; possible D gene TRBD1, 5 bases. The CDR3 is 13 amino acids. V was cut by 0 bases and J by 8 bases, with 10 bases left in between. The germline V gene has CDR1 ENHRY and CDR2 SYGVKD.

This chain links TRBV7-9 with TRBJ2-5; either TRBD1 or TRBD2 may supply D (6 bases each). Germline lookup yields CDR1 SEHNR and CDR2 FQNEAQ (reference sequence). Trimming took off 5 bases at V and 1 base at J, with 17 bases between the two ends. The CDR3 has 16 amino acids. The DNA of the CDR3 is TGTGCCAGCAGCAACTTCGTAGGGGGAGGCCAAGAGACCCAGTACTTC. Its translation: CASSNFVGGGQETQYF.

The V gene is TRBV24-1, the J gene TRBJ2-1, with 11 bases identical to TRBD2. The V segment lost 6 bases and the J segment 13 bases; nucleotides outside the gene matches: 7. The CDR3 sequence is 13 residues long. CDR1 is KGHDR, CDR2 SFDVKD, per germline. The CDR3 DNA sequence: TGTGCCACCAGTCCTCGGACTAGCGGGTTTCAGTTCTTC. Its protein is CATSPRTSGFQFF.

The rearrangement links TRBV7-9 to TRBJ2-7; D not resolved. Between the trimmed V and J ends, which lost 0 bases and 5 bases, there was a span of 5 bases. Germline V gene lookup returns CDR1 SEHNR and CDR2 FQNEAQ (reference sequence). The CDR3 runs to 12 residues. The CDR3 nucleotides are TGTGCCAGCAGCTTAGCCTTAAACGAGCAGTACGTC. Translating it yields CASSLALNEQYV.

This sequence joins TRBV2 and TRBJ1-2, with D maybe TRBD1 (5 bases). The CDR3 totals 14 residues. The germline V and J ends were trimmed by 4 bases and 5 bases, with 14 bases remaining between them. CDR1 SNHLY and CDR2 FYNNEI come from the germline V gene. CDR3 sequence: CASSAGGAWYGYTF. CDR3 coding DNA: TGTGCCAGCAGTGCCGGGGGAGCGTGGTATGGCTACACCTTC.

This rearrangement joins TRBV30 to TRBJ1-6, with 7 bases fitting TRBD1. Germline values: CDR1 GTSNPN, CDR2 SVGIG (reference sequence). Unmatched junction bases numbered 0, after V lost 0 bases and J lost 7 bases. The CDR3 has 13 residues. The CDR3 sequence: CAWSVGQNSPLHF. In DNA, the CDR3 is TGTGCCTGGAGTGTGGGACAGAATTCACCCCTCCACTTT. Full variable domain (rest looked up from reference TRBV30 and TRBJ1-6): SQTIHQWPATLVQPVGSPLSLECTVEGTSNPNLYWYRQAAGRGLQLLFYSVGIGQISSEVPQNLSASRPQDRQFILSSKKLLLSDSGFYLCAWSVGQNSPLHFGNGTRLTVT.

The V gene is TRBV11-2, the J gene TRBJ2-5, with 13 bases fitting TRBD2. The germline V gene encodes CDR1 SGHAT and CDR2 FQNNGV. The CDR3 is 15 residues long. The J segment lost 5 bases and the V segment lost 1 base, leaving 1 base of the junction unmatched. CDR3: CASSLVLAGGETQYF. The CDR3 DNA is TGTGCCAGCAGCTTAGTACTAGCGGGAGGGGAGACCCAGTACTTC.

This chain connects TRBV6-5 to TRBJ1-2; 7 positions agree with TRBD1. The CDR3 totals 13 residues. Germline V gene data show CDR1 as MNHEY and CDR2 as SVGAGI. V dropped 6 bases and J dropped 8; count of bases not matched to a gene: 9. For the CDR3, the DNA is TGTGCCAGCAGCAGACAGGGTCTATTGGGCTACACCTTC. The encoded protein is CASSRQGLLGYTF.

The chain employs TRBV5-6 and TRBJ1-4, with no clear D. The germline CDR1 and CDR2 sequences are SGHDT and YYEEEE. The CDR3 has 17 amino acids. Trimming removed 4 bases from V and 4 bases from J, with 20 bases in between. CDR3 sequence (DNA): TGTGCCAGCAGCCCTGGAGTATCTGTAGGATATAATGAAAAACTGTTTTTT. Its protein product is CASSPGVSVGYNEKLFF. The whole variable domain, filled in from reference TRBV5-6 and TRBJ1-4, reads DAGVTQSPTHLIKTRGQQVTLRCSPKSGHDTVSWYQQALGQGPQFIFQYYEEEERQRGNFPDRFSGHQFPNYSSELNVNALLLGDSALYLCASSPGVSVGYNEKLFFGSGTQLSVL.

J is TRBJ2-2 and V is TRBV19, with 9 bases aligning to TRBD1. After removal of 5 bases from V and 6 bases from J, the junction contained 7 bases not matched to a gene. The CDR3 consists of 15 residues. Germline CDR1 reads LNHDA; CDR2 reads SQIVND (reference sequence). CDR3 region: CASSDRDRASGELFF. The CDR3 bases are TGTGCCAGTAGTGACCGGGACAGGGCCTCCGGGGAGCTGTTTTTT.

The rearrangement uses TRBV2 and TRBJ2-2; D call uncertain. Germline values: CDR1 SNHLY, CDR2 FYNNEI. The germline V and J ends were trimmed by 2 bases and 6 bases, with 13 bases remaining between them. The CDR3 covers 15 residues. The CDR3 bases are TGTGCCAGCAGTGAACGGCTAGTCATATCCGGGGAGCTGTTTTTT. Protein product: CASSERLVISGELFF.

V gene TRBV7-3 combines with J gene TRBJ2-3; 10 nucleotides line up with TRBD2. Trimming cost V 5 bases and J 4 bases; bases outside gene matches: 6. CDR1 SGHTA and CDR2 FQGTGA come from the germline V gene. This CDR3 has 15 amino acids. Here the CDR3 reads CASSLAGVSADTQYF. As DNA, the CDR3 is TGTGCCAGCAGCCTAGCGGGGGTTAGCGCAGATACGCAGTATTTT.

The CDR3: CAWSVRGYTGELFF. The CDR3 region has the DNA TGTGCCTGGAGTGTGAGGGGGTACACCGGGGAGCTGTTTTTT. The rearrangement links TRBV30 to TRBJ2-2, with D maybe TRBD1 (6 bases). CDR3 length: 14 amino acids. CDR1 and CDR2 from the germline V gene are GTSNPN and SVGIG (reference sequence). Between the trimmed V and J ends, which lost 0 bases and 3 bases, there was a span of 8 bases.